This T cell receptor beta chain emerged from a study of CD8 T cells in ankylosing spondylitis. The study's findings and limits: It appeared that ankylosing spondylitis blood was characterized by a TCR beta motif of about eight highly homologous variants.

TCRdb re-called the 5' RACE reads with MiXCR, one entry per CDR3 protein. The sample lists over 400,000 distinct CDR3 sequences; roughly 25% were seen once. This clonotype was found many times. The antigen is unknown. Trimming cost V 3 bases and J 6 bases, with 8 bases left between them. CDR1 is SGHAT, CDR2 FQNNGV, per germline. The CDR3 contains 13 residues. The genes are TRBV11-2 and TRBJ2-2; D gene uncertain. This clonotype was obtained from a male donor with ankylosing spondylitis. Sequences were obtained from blood, either unsorted or a sorted T cell fraction (not recorded which). The CDR3 DNA follows: TGTGCCAGCAGCTTGTTGGAAGCCGGGGAGCTGTTTTTT. It encodes CASSLLEAGELFF.